This T cell receptor (beta chain) came from a study of tumor and adjacent non-tumor tissue in lung cancer. A modified ARM-PCR protocol with three rounds of nested PCR amplified TCRbeta. TCRdb reanalysed the multiplex PCR reads using MiXCR and keeps one entry per CDR3 protein. The repertoire holds fewer than 85,000 distinct CDR3 sequences, with under 85% as singletons. This sample's RNA came from whole unsorted tissue. This clonotype came up many times. The receptor was derived from a woman aged 50 to 60 with non-small cell lung cancer. Sequenced input: lung tumor tissue.

The chain's CDR3 is CSVLPLTANYGYTF. DNA for the CDR3: TGCAGCGTCCTCCCCCTGACGGCTAACTATGGCTACACCTTC. The gene calls are TRBV29-1 and TRBJ1-2; D uncertain. V dropped 6 bases and J dropped 0 bases, with 14 bases sitting between them. The CDR3 sequence is 14 residues long. CDR1 SQVTM and CDR2 ANQGSEA come from the germline V gene.